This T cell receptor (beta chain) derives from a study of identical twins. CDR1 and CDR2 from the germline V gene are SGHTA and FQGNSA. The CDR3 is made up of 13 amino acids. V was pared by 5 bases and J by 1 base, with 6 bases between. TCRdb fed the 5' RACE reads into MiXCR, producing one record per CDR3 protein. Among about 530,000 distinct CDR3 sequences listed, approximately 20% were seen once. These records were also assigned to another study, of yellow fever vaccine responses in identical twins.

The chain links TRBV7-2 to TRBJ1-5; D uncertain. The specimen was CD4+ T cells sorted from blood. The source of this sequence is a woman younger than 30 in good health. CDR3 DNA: TGTGCCAGCAGCCGAAGAAGCAATCAGCCCCAGCATTTT. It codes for CASSRRSNQPQHF.